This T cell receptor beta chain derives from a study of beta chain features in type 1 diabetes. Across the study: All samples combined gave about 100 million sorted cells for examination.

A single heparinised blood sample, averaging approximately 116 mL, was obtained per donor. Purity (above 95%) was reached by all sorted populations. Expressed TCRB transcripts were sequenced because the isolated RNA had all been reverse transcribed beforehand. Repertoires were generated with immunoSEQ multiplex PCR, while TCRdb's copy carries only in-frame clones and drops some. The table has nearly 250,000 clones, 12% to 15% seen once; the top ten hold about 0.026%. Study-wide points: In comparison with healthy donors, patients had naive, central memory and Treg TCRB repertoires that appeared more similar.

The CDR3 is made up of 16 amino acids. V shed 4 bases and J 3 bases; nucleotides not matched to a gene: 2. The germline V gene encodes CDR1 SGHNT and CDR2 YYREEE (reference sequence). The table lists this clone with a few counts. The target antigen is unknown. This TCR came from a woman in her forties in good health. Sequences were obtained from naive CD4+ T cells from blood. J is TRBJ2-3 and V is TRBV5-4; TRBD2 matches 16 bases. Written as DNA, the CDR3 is TGTGCCAGCAGCCGGGGACTAGCGGGGGGGACAGATACGCAGTATTTT. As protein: CASSRGLAGGTDTQYF. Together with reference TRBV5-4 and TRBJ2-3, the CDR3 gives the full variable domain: ETGVTQSPTHLIKTRGQQVTLRCSSQSGHNTVSWYQQALGQGPQFIFQYYREEENGRGNFPPRFSGLQFPNYSSELNVNALELDDSALYLCASSRGLAGGTDTQYFGPGTRLTVL.